This T cell receptor beta chain was observed in a study of lymphopenia after photon versus proton radiotherapy. V dropped 1 base and J dropped 2 bases, with 11 bases sitting between them. Per germline, CDR1 SGHVS and CDR2 FNYEAQ. This CDR3 has 16 residues. Data came from immunoSEQ multiplex PCR; TCRdb stores just in-frame clones and leaves some out. The sample has tens of thousands of clones; around 90% are singletons. The chain employs TRBV7-6 and TRBJ1-4; no firm D call. This TCR derives from a woman in her 70s with pancreatic cancer. This sample comprised peripheral blood, obtained from a patient treated with photon-based radiotherapy. CDR3 in amino acids: CASSLVLMGTNEKLFF. CDR3 DNA sequence: TGTGCCAGCAGCTTAGTGTTGATGGGTACTAATGAAAAACTGTTTTTT.